This TCR beta chain derives from a study of blood T cell repertoires in COVID-19. About the research overall: Samples of COVID-19 (acute and convalescent) were obtained from the United States, Italy and Spain. T cells, B-cell-depleted T cells, or PBMCs supplied cDNA or gDNA.

Original methodology: Reference gene primer amplification gave estimated nucleated cell counts. Some clones are missing from TCRdb's copy, which holds only in-frame ones; the method was immunoSEQ multiplex PCR. That table is the source of V, J and clone size, and D and trimming were worked out from the DNA. The repertoire consists of roughly 70,000 clones, with about nine tenths occurring once and the leading ten covering less than 1.5%. This clone was seen once. This CDR3 region has 18 residues. J gave up 4 bases and V 0 bases, and 15 bases lay outside the gene matches. Germline CDR1 reads SGHNT; CDR2 reads YYREEE (reference sequence).

The clonotype originates from a man in his fifties or sixties with acute or convalescent COVID-19. The sequenced sample consisted of peripheral blood. The chain joins TRBV5-4 to TRBJ1-1, with 7 bases aligning to TRBD1. CDR3 in amino acids: CASSLDPTGLVKGTEAFF. Written as DNA, the CDR3 is TGTGCCAGCAGCTTGGACCCGACAGGGTTGGTTAAAGGCACTGAAGCTTTCTTT.